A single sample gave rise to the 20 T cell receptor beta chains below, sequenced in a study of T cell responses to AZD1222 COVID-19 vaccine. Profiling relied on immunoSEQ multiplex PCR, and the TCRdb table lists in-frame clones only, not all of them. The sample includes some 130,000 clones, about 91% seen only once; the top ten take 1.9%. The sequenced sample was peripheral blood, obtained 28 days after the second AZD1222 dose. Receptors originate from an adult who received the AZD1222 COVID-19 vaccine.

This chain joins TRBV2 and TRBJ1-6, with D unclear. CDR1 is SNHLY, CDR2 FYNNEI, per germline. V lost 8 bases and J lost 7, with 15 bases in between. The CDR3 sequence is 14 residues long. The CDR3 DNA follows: TGTGCCAGCCGTCCGGGATTCCAGAATTCACCCCTCCACTTT. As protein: CASRPGFQNSPLHF.

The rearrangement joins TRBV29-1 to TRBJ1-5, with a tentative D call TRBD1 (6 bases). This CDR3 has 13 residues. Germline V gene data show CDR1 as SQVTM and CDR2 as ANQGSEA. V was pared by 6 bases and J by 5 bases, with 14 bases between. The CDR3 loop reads CSVAGARDQPQHF. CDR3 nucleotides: TGCAGCGTAGCGGGGGCGAGAGATCAGCCCCAGCATTTT. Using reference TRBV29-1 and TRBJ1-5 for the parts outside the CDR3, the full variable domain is SAVISQKPSRDICQRGTSLTIQCQVDSQVTMMFWYRQQPGQSLTLIATANQGSEATYESGFVIDKFPISRPNLTFSTLTVSNMSPEDSSIYLCSVAGARDQPQHFGDGTRLSIL.

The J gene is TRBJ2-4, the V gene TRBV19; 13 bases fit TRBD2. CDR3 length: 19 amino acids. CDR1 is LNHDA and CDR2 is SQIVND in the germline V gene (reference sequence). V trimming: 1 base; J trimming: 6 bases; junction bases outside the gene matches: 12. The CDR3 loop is CASSIVRILAGGPGNIQYF. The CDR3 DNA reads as TGTGCCAGTAGTATAGTCAGGATACTAGCGGGAGGGCCTGGAAACATTCAGTACTTC. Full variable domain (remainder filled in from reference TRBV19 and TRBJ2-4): DGGITQSPKYLFRKEGQNVTLSCEQNLNHDAMYWYRQDPGQGLRLIYYSQIVNDFQKGDIAEGYSVSREKKESFPLTVTSAQKNPTAFYLCASSIVRILAGGPGNIQYFGAGTRLSVL.

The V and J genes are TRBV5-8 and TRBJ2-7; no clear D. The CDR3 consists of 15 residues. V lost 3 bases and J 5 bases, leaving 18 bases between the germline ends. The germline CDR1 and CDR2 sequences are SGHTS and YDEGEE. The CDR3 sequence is CASSSWTTPTDEQYF. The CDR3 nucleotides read TGTGCCAGCAGCTCCTGGACGACTCCTACCGACGAGCAGTACTTC.

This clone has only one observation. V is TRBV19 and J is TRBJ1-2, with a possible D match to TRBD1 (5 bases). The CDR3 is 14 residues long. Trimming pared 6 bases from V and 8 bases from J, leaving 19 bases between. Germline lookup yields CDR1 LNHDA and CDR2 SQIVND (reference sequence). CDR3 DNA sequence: TGTGCCAGTAGCCACTTGGTCGGTGGGGGAGGCTACACCTTC. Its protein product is CASSHLVGGGGYTF. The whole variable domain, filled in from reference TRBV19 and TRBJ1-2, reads DGGITQSPKYLFRKEGQNVTLSCEQNLNHDAMYWYRQDPGQGLRLIYYSQIVNDFQKGDIAEGYSVSREKKESFPLTVTSAQKNPTAFYLCASSHLVGGGGYTFGSGTRLTVV.

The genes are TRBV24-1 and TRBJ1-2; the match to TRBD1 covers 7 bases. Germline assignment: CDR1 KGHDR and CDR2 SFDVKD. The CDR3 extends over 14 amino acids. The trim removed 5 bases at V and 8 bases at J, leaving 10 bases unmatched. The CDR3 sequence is CATSGDREGWGYTF. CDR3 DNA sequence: TGTGCCACCAGTGGAGACAGGGAAGGTTGGGGCTACACCTTC.

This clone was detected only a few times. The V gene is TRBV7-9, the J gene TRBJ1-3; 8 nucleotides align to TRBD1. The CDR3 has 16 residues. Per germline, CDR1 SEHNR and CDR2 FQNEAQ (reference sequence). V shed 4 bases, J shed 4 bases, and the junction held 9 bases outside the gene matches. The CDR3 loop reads CASSSPGQGAGNTIYF. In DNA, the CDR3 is TGTGCCAGCAGCTCGCCGGGTCAGGGGGCAGGAAACACCATATATTTT.

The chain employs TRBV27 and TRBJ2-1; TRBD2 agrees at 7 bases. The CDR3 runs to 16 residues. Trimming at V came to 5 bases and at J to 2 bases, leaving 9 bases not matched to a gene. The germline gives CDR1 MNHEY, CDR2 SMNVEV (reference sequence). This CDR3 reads CASSPKGTTTYNEQFF. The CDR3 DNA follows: TGTGCCAGCAGTCCCAAAGGGACTACTACCTACAATGAGCAGTTCTTC.

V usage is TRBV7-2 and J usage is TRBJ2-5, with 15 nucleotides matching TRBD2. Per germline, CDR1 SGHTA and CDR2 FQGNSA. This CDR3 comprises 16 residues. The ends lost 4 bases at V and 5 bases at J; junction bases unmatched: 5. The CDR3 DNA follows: TGTGCCAGCAGCTCGGGACTAGCGGGGGGCAGGGAGACCCAGTACTTC. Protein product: CASSSGLAGGRETQYF. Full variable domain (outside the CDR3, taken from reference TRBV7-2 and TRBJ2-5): GAGVSQSPSNKVTEKGKDVELRCDPISGHTALYWYRQSLGQGLEFLIYFQGNSAPDKSGLPSDRFSAERTGGSVSTLTIQRTQQEDSAVYLCASSSGLAGGRETQYFGPGTRLLVL.

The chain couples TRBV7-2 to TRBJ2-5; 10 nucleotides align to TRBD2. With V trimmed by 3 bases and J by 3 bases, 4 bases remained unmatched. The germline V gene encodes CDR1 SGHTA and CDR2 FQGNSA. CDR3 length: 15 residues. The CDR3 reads CASSFSLAGEETQYF. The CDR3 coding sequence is TGTGCCAGCAGCTTCAGTCTAGCGGGAGAAGAGACCCAGTACTTC.

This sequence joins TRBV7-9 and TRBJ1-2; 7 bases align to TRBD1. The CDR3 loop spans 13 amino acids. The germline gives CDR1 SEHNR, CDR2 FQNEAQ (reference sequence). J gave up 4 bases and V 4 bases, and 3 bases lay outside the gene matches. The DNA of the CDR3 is TGTGCCAGCAGCTCGGGGACAGTCTATGGCTACACCTTC. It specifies CASSSGTVYGYTF.

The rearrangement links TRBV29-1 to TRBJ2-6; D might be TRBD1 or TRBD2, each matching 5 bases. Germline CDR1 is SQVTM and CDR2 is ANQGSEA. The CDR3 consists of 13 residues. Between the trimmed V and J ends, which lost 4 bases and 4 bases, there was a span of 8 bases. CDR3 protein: CSVGDPGANVLTF. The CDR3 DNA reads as TGCAGCGTTGGGGACCCAGGGGCCAACGTCCTGACTTTC. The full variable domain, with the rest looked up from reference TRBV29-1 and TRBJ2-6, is SAVISQKPSRDICQRGTSLTIQCQVDSQVTMMFWYRQQPGQSLTLIATANQGSEATYESGFVIDKFPISRPNLTFSTLTVSNMSPEDSSIYLCSVGDPGANVLTFGAGSRLTVL.

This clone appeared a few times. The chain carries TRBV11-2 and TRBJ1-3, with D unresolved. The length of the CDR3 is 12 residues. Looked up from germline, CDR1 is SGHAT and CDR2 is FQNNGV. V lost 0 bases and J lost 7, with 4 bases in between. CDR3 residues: CASSLEYNTIYF. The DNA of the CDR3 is TGTGCCAGCAGCTTAGAATACAACACCATATATTTT.

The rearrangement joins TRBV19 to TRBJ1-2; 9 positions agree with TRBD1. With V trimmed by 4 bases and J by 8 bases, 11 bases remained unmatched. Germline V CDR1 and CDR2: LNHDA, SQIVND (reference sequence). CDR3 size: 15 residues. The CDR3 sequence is CASSKVGQGLFGYTF. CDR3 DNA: TGTGCCAGTAGTAAAGTCGGACAGGGGCTTTTCGGCTACACCTTC.

The CDR3 reads CASRQTGATYGYTF. CDR3 nucleotides: TGTGCCAGCAGACAGACAGGGGCCACCTATGGCTACACCTTC. This rearrangement joins TRBV28 to TRBJ1-2, with 8 bases that match TRBD1. CDR1 and CDR2 (germline): MDHEN, SYDVKM. Trimming cost V 6 bases and J 4 bases; bases outside gene matches: 7. The CDR3 spans 14 residues.

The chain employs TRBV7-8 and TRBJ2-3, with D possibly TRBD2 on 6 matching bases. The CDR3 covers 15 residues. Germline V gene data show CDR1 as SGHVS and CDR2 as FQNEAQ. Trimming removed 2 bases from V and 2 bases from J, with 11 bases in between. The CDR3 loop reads CASSLMRDLTDTQYF. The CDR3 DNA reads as TGTGCCAGCAGCTTAATGCGGGACCTCACAGATACGCAGTATTTT.

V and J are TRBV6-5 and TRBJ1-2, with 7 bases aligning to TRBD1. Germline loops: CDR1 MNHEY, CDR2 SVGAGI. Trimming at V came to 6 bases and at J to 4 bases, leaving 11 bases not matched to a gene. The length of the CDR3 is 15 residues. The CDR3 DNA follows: TGTGCCAGCAGCCGAGAGACAGGGCCCATCTATGGCTACACCTTC. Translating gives CASSRETGPIYGYTF.

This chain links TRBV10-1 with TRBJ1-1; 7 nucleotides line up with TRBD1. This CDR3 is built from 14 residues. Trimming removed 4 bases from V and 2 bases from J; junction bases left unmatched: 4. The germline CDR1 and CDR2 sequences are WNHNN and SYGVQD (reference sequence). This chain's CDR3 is CASSAGQPNTEAFF. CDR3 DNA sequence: TGCGCCAGCAGTGCGGGACAGCCTAACACTGAAGCTTTCTTT.

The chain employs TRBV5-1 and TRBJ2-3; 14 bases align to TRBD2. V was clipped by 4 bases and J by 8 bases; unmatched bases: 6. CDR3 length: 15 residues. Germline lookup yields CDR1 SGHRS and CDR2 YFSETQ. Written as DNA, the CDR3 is TGCGCCAGCAGCGGACTAGCGGGGGGCGCAGTTACGCAGTATTTT. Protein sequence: CASSGLAGGAVTQYF.

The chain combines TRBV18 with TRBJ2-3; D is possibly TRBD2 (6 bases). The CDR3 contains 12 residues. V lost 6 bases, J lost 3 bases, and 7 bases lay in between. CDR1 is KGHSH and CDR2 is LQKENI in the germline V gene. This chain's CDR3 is CASSGSTDTQYF. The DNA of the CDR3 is TGTGCCAGCTCCGGGAGTACAGATACGCAGTATTTT.